This T cell receptor beta chain was captured by sequencing in a study of blood T cell repertoires in COVID-19. Study context: The United States, Italy and Spain supplied acute and convalescent COVID-19 samples.

This table comes from immunoSEQ multiplex PCR, and its TCRdb copy is limited to in-frame clones, with some not included. Counted here are some 380,000 clones, approximately 91% occurring once; the ten biggest clones make up roughly 2%. Cohorts were based on clinical histories the participants reported. V lost 4 bases and J lost 4, with 19 bases in between. The germline gives CDR1 SNHLY, CDR2 FYNNEI. The CDR3 loop spans 16 amino acids. This clone has a handful of counts. Material for sequencing was PBMCs or T cells enriched from blood (not recorded which). The chain combines TRBV2 with TRBJ2-5; D is possibly TRBD1 (6 bases). The clonotype comes from a woman aged 40 to 50 with acute COVID-19. This CDR3 reads CASSGGQSGGIETQYF. CDR3 sequence (DNA): TGTGCCAGCAGTGGGGGACAATCGGGTGGGATAGAGACCCAGTACTTC.